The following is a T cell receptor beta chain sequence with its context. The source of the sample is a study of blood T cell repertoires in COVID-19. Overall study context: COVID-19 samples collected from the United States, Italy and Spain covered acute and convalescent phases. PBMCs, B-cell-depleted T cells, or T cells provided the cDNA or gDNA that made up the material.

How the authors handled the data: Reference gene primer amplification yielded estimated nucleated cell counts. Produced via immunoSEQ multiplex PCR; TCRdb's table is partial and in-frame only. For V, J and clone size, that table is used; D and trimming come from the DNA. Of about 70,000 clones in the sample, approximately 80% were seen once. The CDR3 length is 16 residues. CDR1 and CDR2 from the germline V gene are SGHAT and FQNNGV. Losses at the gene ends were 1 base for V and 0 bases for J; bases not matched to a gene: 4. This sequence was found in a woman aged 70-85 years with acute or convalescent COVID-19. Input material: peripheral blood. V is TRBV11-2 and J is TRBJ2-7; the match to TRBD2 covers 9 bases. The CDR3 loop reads CASSLVGLASSYEQYF. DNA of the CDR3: TGTGCCAGCAGCTTAGTTGGACTAGCGTCCTCCTACGAGCAGTACTTC.